The clone carrying this T cell receptor beta chain was observed a single time. The target antigen is unknown. Sequencing used immunoSEQ multiplex PCR; TCRdb keeps in-frame clones, though not all of them. This sample has roughly 53,000 clones; approximately 77% occur once, and the top ten carry around 9.7%. This specimen comes from a study of T cell clones after liver transplantation. About the research overall: As an antigen-independent comparator, third-party-reactive TCRbeta sequences came from pre-transplant mixed lymphocyte reactions. Without induction therapy, subjects received standard immunosuppression until 12-24 months post-transplant. Study conclusions and caveats: Compared with third party-reactive sequences, donor-reactive ones declined more, independent of withdrawal success.

The CDR3 extends over 12 amino acids. After removal of 5 bases from V and 12 bases from J, the junction contained 9 bases not matched to a gene. Germline CDR1 and CDR2: SNHLY and FYNNEI. The sample consisted of CD4+ T cells from blood, taken at the 22-month timepoint. This receptor was taken from a human patient who received a liver transplant. A subset of T cells may come from the graft donor. The rearrangement joins TRBV2 to TRBJ2-7; TRBD2 aligns across 8 bases. The CDR3 coding sequence is TGTGCCAGCAGTTACTCTCGGGGGGGCCCGTACTTC. Residues: CASSYSRGGPYF.